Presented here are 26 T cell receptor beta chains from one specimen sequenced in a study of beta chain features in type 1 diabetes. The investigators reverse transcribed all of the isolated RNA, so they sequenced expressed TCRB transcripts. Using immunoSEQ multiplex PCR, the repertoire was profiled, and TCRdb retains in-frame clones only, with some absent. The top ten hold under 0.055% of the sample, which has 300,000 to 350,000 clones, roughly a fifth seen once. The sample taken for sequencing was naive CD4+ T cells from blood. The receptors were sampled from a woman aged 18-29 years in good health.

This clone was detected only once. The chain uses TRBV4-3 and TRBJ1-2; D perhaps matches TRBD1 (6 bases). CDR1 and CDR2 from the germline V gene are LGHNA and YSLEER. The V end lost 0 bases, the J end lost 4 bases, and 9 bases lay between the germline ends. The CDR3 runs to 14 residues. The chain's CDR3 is CASSQDLGAYGYTF. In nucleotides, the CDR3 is TGCGCCAGCAGCCAAGATTTGGGGGCCTATGGCTACACCTTC.

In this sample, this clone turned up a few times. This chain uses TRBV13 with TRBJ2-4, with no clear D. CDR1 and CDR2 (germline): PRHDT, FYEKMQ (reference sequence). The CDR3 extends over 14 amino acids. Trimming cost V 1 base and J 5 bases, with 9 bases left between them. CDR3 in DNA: TGTGCCAGCAGCTTAGATAAGGAGCAAAACATTCAGTACTTC. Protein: CASSLDKEQNIQYF.

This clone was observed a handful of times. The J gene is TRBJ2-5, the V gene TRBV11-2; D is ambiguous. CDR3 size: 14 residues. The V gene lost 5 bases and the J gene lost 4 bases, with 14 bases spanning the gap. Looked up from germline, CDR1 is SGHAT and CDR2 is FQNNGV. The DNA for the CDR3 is TGTGCCAGCAGCGTGTCTCGATCAGGAGAGACCCAGTACTTC. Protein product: CASSVSRSGETQYF.

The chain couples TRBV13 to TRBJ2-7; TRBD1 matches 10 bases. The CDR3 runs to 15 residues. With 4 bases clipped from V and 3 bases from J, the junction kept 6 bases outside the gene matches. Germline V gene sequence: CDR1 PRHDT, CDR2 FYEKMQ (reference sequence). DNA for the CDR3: TGTGCCAGCAGCTATCGGGACAGGGGCTTCTACGAGCAGTACTTC. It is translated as CASSYRDRGFYEQYF.

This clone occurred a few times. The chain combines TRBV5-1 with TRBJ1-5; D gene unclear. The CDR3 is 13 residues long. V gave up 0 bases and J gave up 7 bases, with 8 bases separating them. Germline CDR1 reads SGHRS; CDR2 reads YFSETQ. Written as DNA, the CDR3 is TGCGCCAGCAGCTTGGATGGGGAGCAGCCCCAGCATTTT. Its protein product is CASSLDGEQPQHF.

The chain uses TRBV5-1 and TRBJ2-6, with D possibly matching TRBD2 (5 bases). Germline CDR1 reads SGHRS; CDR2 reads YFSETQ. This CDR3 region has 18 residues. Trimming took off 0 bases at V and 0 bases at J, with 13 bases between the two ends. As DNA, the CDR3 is TGCGCCAGCAGCTTGGATCATCGGGGTAGCTCTGGGGCCAACGTCCTGACTTTC. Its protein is CASSLDHRGSSGANVLTF.

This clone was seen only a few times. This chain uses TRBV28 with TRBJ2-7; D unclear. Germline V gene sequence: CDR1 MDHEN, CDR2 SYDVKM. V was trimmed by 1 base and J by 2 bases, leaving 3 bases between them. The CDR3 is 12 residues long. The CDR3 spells CASSLSTYEQYF. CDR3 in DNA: TGTGCCAGCAGTTTATCTACCTACGAGCAGTACTTC.

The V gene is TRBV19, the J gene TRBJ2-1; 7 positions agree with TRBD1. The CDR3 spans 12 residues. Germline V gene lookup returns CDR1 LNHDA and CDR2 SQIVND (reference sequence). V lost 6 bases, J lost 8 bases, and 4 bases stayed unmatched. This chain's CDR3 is CASSKTGYEQFF. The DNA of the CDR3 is TGTGCCAGTAGCAAGACAGGGTATGAGCAGTTCTTC.

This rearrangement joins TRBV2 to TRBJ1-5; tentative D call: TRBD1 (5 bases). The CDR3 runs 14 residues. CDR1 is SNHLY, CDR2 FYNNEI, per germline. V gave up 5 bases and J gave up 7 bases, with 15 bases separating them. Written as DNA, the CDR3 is TGTGCCAGCAGTCTCCAGGGCAGGAACCAGCCCCAGCATTTT. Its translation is CASSLQGRNQPQHF.

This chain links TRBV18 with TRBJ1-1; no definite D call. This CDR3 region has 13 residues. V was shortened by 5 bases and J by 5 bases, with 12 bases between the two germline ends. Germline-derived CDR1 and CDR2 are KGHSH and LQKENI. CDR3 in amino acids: CASSFREGTEAFF. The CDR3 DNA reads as TGTGCCAGCTCATTTCGGGAGGGAACTGAAGCTTTCTTT. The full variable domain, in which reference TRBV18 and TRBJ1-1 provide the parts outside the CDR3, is NAGVMQNPRHLVRRRGQEARLRCSPMKGHSHVYWYRQLPEEGLKFMVYLQKENIIDESGMPKERFSAEFPKEGPSILRIQQVVRGDSAAYFCASSFREGTEAFFGQGTRLTVV.

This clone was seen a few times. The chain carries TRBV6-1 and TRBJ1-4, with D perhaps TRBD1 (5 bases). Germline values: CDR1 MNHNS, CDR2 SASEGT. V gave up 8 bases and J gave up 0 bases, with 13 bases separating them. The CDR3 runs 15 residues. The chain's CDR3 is CASERQIATNEKLFF. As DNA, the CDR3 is TGTGCCAGCGAAAGACAGATTGCAACTAATGAAAAACTGTTTTTT.

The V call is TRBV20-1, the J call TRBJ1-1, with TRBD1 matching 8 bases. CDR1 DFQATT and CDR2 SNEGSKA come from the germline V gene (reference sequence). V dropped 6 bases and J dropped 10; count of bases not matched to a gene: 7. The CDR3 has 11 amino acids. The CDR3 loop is CSARTGMRAFF. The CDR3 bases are TGCAGTGCGAGGACAGGGATGAGAGCTTTCTTT.

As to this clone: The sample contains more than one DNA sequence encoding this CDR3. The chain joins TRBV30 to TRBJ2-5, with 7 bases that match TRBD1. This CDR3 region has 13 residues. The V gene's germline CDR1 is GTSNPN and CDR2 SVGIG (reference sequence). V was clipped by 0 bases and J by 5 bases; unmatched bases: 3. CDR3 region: CAWSVQGRETQYF. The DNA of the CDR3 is TGTGCCTGGAGTGTACAGGGGCGGGAGACCCAGTACTTC.

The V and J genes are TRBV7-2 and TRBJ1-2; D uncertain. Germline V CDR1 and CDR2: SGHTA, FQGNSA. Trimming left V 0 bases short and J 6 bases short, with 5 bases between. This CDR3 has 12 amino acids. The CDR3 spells CASSLARDGYTF. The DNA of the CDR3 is TGTGCCAGCAGCTTAGCGCGCGATGGCTACACCTTC.

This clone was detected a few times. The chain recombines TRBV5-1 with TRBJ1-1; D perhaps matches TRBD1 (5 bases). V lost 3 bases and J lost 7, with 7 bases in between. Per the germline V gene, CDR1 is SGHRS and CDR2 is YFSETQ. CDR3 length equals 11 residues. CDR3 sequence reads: CASSSDSEAFF. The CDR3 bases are TGCGCCAGCAGCTCAGACAGTGAAGCTTTCTTT.

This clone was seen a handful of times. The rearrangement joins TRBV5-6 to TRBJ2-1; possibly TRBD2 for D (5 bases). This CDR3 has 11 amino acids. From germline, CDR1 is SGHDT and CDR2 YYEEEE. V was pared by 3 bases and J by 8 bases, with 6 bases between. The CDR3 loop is CASSSGDEQFF. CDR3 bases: TGTGCCAGCAGCTCCGGGGATGAGCAGTTCTTC.

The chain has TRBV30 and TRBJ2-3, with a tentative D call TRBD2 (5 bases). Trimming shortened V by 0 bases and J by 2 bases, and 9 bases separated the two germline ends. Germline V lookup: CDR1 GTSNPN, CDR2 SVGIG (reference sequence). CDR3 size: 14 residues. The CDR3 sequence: CAWSVGGHTDTQYF. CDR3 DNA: TGTGCCTGGAGTGTAGGCGGGCACACAGATACGCAGTATTTT.

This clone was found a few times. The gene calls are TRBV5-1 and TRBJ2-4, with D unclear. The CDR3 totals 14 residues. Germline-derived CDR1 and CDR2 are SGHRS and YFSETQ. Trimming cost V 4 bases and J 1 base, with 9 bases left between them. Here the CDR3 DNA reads TGCGCCAGCAGCCCGACAATTGCCAAAAACATTCAGTACTTC. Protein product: CASSPTIAKNIQYF.

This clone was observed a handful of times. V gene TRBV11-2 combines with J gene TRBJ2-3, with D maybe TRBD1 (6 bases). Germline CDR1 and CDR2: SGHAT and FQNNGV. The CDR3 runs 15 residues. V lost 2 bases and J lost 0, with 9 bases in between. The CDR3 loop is CASSLQGSSTDTQYF. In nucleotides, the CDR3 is TGTGCCAGCAGCTTACAGGGGTCGAGCACAGATACGCAGTATTTT.

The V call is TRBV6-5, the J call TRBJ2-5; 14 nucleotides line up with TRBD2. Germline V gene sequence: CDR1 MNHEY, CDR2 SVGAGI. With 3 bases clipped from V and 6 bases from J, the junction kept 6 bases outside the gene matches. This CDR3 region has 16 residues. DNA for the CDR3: TGTGCCAGCAGTTATTCGACTAGCGGGAGGGGGAAGACCCAGTACTTC. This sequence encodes CASSYSTSGRGKTQYF.

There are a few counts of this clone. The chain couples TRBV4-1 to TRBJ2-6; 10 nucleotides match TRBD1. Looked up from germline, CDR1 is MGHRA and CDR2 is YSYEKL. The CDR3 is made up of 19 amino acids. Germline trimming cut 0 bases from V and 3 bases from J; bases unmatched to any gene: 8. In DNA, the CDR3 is TGCGCCAGCAGCCAAGACTCAAGACAGGGGGCGCATGGGGCCAACGTCCTGACTTTC. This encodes CASSQDSRQGAHGANVLTF.

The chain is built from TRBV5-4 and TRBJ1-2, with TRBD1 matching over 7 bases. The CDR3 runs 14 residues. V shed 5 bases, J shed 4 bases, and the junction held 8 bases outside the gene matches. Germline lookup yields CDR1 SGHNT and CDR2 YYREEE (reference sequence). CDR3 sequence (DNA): TGTGCCAGCAGTTCACCACACAGGGGCTATGGCTACACCTTC. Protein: CASSSPHRGYGYTF.

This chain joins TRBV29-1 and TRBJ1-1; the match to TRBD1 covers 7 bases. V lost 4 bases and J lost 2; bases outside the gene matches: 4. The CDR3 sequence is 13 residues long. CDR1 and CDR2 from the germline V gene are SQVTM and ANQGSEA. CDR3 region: CSVAGQANTEAFF. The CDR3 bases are TGCAGCGTTGCCGGACAGGCCAACACTGAAGCTTTCTTT.

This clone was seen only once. CDR3 sequence reads: CATSSGEGPDTQYF. As DNA, the CDR3 is TGTGCCACCAGCTCAGGGGAGGGCCCGGATACGCAGTATTTT. The V and J genes are TRBV15 and TRBJ2-3, with D possibly matching TRBD2 (7 bases). CDR1 and CDR2 from the germline V gene are LNHNV and YYDKDF (reference sequence). V lost 5 bases to trimming and J lost 6 bases, with 15 bases between them. This CDR3 is 14 amino acids long.

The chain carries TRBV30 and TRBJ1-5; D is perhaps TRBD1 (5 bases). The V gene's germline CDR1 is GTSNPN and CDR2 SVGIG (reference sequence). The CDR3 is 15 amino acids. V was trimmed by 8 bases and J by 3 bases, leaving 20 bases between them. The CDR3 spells CALFFREGPNQPQHF. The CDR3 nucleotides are TGTGCCCTGTTTTTCAGGGAAGGACCCAATCAGCCCCAGCATTTT.

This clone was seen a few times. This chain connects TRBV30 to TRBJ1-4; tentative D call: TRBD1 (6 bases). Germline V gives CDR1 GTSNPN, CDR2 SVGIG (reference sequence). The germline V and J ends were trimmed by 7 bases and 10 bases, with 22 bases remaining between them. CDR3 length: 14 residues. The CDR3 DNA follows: TGTGCCTTTAACCCGTCCAGGGGATTCCGAAAACTGTTTTTT. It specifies CAFNPSRGFRKLFF.